Listed below are T cell receptor beta chains from one sample, sequenced in a study of blood T cell repertoires in COVID-19. Clones were sequenced by immunoSEQ multiplex PCR, and TCRdb holds only the in-frame ones, with some missing. The sample has about 110,000 clones, 87% seen once. Sequencing was performed on peripheral blood. These receptor sequences come from a human donor in a cohort sampled during active COVID-19. CDR3s include the opening cysteine and the closing phenylalanine or tryptophan. Fields, in order: clone size, D gene, J gene, CDR3 length, V gene, CDR3 DNA, CDR3 protein. The D gene is left open where the match is weak. The size field is filled for only some rows; it gives once, few, many or a size class.

.	TRBD2	TRBJ2-7	13	TRBV2	TGTGCCAGCAGTGAAGAGGCGGGGGGCGAGCAGTACTTC	CASSEEAGGEQYF
.	.	TRBJ1-4	13	TRBV7-9	TGTGCCAGCAGAAAACAGGGTAATGAAAAACTGTTTTTT	CASRKQGNEKLFF
.	.	TRBJ2-7	15	TRBV6-6	TGTGCCAGCAGACCAAGACTAGAGGGGACCTACGAGCAGTACTTC	CASRPRLEGTYEQYF
.	TRBD1	TRBJ1-5	15	TRBV19	TGTGCCAGTAGTATGGGGACAGGGAGGAATCAGCCCCAGCATTTT	CASSMGTGRNQPQHF
.	TRBD2	TRBJ2-3	15	TRBV29-1	TGCAGCGTTGCCCTACTAGCGGGGAACACAGATACGCAGTATTTT	CSVALLAGNTDTQYF
.	TRBD2	TRBJ2-2	16	TRBV13	TGTGCCAGCAGCCTCCTAGCGGGGGGATCGACCGGGGAGCTGTTTTTT	CASSLLAGGSTGELFF
.	TRBD2	TRBJ2-2	13	TRBV29-1	TGCAGCGTTAGACTAGCGGGCACCGGGGAGCTGTTTTTT	CSVRLAGTGELFF
.	TRBD1	TRBJ2-3	15	TRBV6-5	TGTGCCAGCAGTTCACAGGGGCTCGGGGCAGATACGCAGTATTTT	CASSSQGLGADTQYF
many	.	TRBJ1-1	12	TRBV10-3	TGTGCCATCAGTGAGTCGACGGGTGAAGCTTTCTTT	CAISESTGEAFF
.	.	TRBJ2-2	12	TRBV11-3	TGTGCCAGCAGTCAACTCGTCGGGGAGCTGTTTTTT	CASSQLVGELFF
.	TRBD1	TRBJ2-3	15	TRBV2	TGTGCCAGCAGTGAAGAGGGGCTAGGGGGCGATACGCAGTATTTT	CASSEEGLGGDTQYF
.	.	TRBJ2-1	14	TRBV7-9	TGTGCCAGCAGCCCTGTGTTAGCCTACAATGAGCAGTTCTTC	CASSPVLAYNEQFF
once	TRBD1	TRBJ1-1	13	TRBV25-1	TGTGCCAGCAGGGCCGACAGGGTAACTGAAGCTTTCTTT	CASRADRVTEAFF
.	TRBD1	TRBJ2-5	14	TRBV7-9	TGTGCCAGCAGCTCGACAGGGGTGGGGGAGACCCAGTACTTC	CASSSTGVGETQYF
.	.	TRBJ2-2	17	TRBV7-7	TGTGCTAGCAGCTTAGCGCCACCCGGGGTCGGCACCGGGGAGCTGTTTTTT	CASSLAPPGVGTGELFF
few	.	TRBJ1-2	15	TRBV21-1	TGTGCCAGCAGGGACAGGCCCCAAGCCGGGTATGGCTACACCTTC	CASRDRPQAGYGYTF
.	.	TRBJ2-2	14	TRBV2	TGTGCCAGCAAAATAAGCGGTAACACCGGGGAGCTGTTTTTT	CASKISGNTGELFF
.	TRBD1	TRBJ1-2	11	TRBV20-1	TGCAGTGCTAGCGGACAGGGAGGCTACACCTTC	CSASGQGGYTF
.	TRBD1	TRBJ1-1	15	TRBV6-5	TGTGCCAGCAGTTACTATATGGACAGGCGATCTGAAGCTTTCTTT	CASSYYMDRRSEAFF
.	TRBD2	TRBJ2-1	16	TRBV28	TGTGCCAGCGTTGGCGCGGGAGCGCTCTCCTACAATGAGCAGTTCTTC	CASVGAGALSYNEQFF
.	.	TRBJ2-4	14	TRBV18	TGTGCCAGCTCGGAAACAGGGAAAGGGAACATTCAGTACTTC	CASSETGKGNIQYF
.	.	TRBJ2-1	16	TRBV2	TGTGCCAGCAGCTTCGCTGAGCCACCCCTGACAAACCCTGAGTTCTTC	CASSFAEPPLTNPEFF
once	.	TRBJ2-1	14	TRBV4-3	TGCGCCAGCAGCCAGAAGGCCCTAGGCTATGAGCAGTTCTTC	CASSQKALGYEQFF
.	TRBD1	TRBJ1-5	14	TRBV4-3	TGCGCCAGCAGCCAAAGCACAGGGGGCCAGCCCCAGCATTTT	CASSQSTGGQPQHF
.	TRBD1	TRBJ1-1	15	TRBV7-6	TGTGCCAGCAGCAAGGACCCTCCGGGACAGGGTGAAGCTTTCTTT	CASSKDPPGQGEAFF
.	TRBD1	TRBJ2-7	11	TRBV20-1	TGCAGTGCCAATGGACAGGGGCTCACCTTTTTC	CSANGQGLTFF
.	.	TRBJ1-2	14	TRBV28	TGTGCCAGCAGTTTCATGCGGGGGGCTAGAGGCTACACCTTC	CASSFMRGARGYTF
.	.	TRBJ1-4	12	TRBV7-9	TGTGCCAGCAGCCTAACGGGGGAAAAACTGTTTTTT	CASSLTGEKLFF
.	TRBD2	TRBJ2-1	16	TRBV5-1	TGCGCCAGCAGCCTATCAGCGGGGGCGTATTACAATGAGCAGTTCTTC	CASSLSAGAYYNEQFF
.	.	TRBJ2-1	16	TRBV4-2	TGTGCCAGCAGCCTAACGGGGGACAGCTCCTACAATGAGCAGTTCTTC	CASSLTGDSSYNEQFF
.	.	TRBJ1-5	15	TRBV19	TGTGCCAGTAGTGTGGCGACGGGAAGCAATCAGCCCCAGCATTTT	CASSVATGSNQPQHF